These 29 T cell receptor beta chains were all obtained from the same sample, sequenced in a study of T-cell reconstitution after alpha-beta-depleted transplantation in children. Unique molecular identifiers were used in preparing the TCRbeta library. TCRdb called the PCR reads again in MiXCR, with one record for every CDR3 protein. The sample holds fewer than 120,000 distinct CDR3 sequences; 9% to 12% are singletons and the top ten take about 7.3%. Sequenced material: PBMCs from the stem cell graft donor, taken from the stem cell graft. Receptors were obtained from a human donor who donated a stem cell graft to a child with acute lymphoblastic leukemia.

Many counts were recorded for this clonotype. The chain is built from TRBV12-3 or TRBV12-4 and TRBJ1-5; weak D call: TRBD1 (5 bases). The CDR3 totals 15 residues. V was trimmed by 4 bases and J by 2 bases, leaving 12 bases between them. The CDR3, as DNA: TGTGCCAGCAGTTACTCCAAGACAGGCAATCAGCCCCAGCATTTT. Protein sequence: CASSYSKTGNQPQHF.

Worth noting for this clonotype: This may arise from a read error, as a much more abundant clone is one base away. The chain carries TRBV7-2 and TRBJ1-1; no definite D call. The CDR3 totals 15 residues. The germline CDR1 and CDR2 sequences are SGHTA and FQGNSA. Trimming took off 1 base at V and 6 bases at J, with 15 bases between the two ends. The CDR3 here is CASSLVGSAPPEAFF. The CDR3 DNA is TGTGCCAGCAGCTTAGTTGGGAGCGCGCCCCCTGAAGCTTTCTTT.

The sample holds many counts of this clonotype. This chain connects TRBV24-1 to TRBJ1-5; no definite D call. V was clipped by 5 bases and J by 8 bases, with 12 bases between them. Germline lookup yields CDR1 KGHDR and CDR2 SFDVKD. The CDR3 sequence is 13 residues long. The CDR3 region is CATSGHGPKPQHF. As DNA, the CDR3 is TGTGCCACCAGTGGACACGGCCCCAAGCCCCAGCATTTT.

The CDR3 DNA reads TGTGCCAGCAGCTCTGGGACAGGAGCGATTTCACCCCTCCACTTT. Translating it yields CASSSGTGAISPLHF. The chain combines TRBV7-6 with TRBJ1-6; 8 nucleotides agree with TRBD1. The ends lost 4 bases at V and 9 bases at J; junction bases unmatched: 8. The CDR3 runs 15 residues. CDR1 is SGHVS, CDR2 FNYEAQ, per germline.

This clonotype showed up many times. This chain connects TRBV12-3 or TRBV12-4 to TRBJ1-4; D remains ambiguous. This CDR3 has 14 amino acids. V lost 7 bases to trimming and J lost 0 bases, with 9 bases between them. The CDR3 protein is CASTPTATNEKLFF. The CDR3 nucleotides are TGTGCCAGCACCCCGACGGCAACTAATGAAAAACTGTTTTTT.

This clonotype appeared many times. CDR3 bases: TGTGCCAGCAGCGACACAATAGCGGGGGCCTACAATGAGCAGTTCTTC. It specifies CASSDTIAGAYNEQFF. The chain links TRBV9 to TRBJ2-1; 9 nucleotides agree with TRBD2. CDR3 size: 16 residues. The V and J ends lost 3 bases and 2 bases, in that order; junction bases with no gene match: 6. Germline CDR1 and CDR2: SGDLS and YYNGEE.

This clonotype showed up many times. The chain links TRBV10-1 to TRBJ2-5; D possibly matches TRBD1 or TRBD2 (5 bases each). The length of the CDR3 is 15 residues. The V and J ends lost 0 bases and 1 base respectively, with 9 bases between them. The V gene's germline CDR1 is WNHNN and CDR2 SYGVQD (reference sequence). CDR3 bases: TGCGCCAGCAGTGAGTCGGGACGGCCCCAAGAGACCCAGTACTTC. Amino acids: CASSESGRPQETQYF.

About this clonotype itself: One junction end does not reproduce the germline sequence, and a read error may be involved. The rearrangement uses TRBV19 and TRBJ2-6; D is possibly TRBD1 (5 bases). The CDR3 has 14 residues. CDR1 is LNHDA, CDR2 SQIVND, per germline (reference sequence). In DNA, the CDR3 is TGTGCCAGTAGTATACAGGCTGGGGCCAACGGCCTGACTTTC. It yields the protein CASSIQAGANGLTF.

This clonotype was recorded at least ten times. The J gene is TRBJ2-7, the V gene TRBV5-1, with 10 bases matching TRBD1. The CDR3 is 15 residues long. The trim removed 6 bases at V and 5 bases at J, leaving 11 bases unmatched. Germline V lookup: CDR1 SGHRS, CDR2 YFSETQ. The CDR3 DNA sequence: TGCGCCAGCAATCAGGGACAGGGGACCTACCACGAGCAGTACTTC. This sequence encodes CASNQGQGTYHEQYF.

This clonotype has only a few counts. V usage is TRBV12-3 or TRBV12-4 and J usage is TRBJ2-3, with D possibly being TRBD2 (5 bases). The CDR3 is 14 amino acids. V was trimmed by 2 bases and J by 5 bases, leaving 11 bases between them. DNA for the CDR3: TGTGCCAGCAGTTTACTTGGGAGTAGAGATACGCAGTATTTT. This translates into CASSLLGSRDTQYF.

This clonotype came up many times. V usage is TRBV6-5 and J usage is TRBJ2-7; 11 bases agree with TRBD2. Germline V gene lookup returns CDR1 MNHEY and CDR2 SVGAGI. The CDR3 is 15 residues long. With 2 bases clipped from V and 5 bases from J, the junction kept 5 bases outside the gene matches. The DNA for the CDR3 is TGTGCCAGCAGTTACGGGACTAGCGGAATCCACGAGCAGTACTTC. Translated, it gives CASSYGTSGIHEQYF.

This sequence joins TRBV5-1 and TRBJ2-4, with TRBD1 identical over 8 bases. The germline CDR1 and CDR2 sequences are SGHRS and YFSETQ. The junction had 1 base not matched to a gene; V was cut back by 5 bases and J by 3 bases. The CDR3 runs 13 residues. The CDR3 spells CASRDRVKNIQYF. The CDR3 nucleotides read TGCGCCAGCAGGGACAGGGTCAAAAACATTCAGTACTTC.

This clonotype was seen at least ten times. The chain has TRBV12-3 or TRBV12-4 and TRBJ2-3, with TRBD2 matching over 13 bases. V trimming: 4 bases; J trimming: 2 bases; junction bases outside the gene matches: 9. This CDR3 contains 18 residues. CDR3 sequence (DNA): TGTGCCAGCAGTTCAATCTCAGGACTAGCGGGAGCCACAGATACGCAGTATTTT. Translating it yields CASSSISGLAGATDTQYF.

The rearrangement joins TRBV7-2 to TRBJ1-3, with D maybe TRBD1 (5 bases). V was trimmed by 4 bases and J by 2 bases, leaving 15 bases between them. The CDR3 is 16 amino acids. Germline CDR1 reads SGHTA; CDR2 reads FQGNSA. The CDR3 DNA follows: TGTGCCAGCAGCTCCGGCGGGACTCCACCTGGAAACACCATATATTTT. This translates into CASSSGGTPPGNTIYF.

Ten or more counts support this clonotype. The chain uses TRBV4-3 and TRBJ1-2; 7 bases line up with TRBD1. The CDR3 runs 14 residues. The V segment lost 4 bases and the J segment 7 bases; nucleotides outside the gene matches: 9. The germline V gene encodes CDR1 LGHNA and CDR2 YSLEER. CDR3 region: CASSLKDREGGYTF. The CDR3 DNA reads TGCGCCAGCAGCCTCAAAGACAGGGAGGGTGGCTACACCTTC.

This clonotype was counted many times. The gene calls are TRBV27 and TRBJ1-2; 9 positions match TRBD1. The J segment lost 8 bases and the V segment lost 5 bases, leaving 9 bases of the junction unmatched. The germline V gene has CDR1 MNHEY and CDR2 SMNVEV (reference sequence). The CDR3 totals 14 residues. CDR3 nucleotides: TGTGCCAGCAGTCACTCACAGGGGGCGAGAGGCTACACCTTC. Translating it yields CASSHSQGARGYTF.

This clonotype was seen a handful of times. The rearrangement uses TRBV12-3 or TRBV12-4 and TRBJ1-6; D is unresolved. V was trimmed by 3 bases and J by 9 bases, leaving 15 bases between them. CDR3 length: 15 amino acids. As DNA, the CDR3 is TGTGCCAGCAGTTTTCGGCCGGCCCTGAGTTCACCCCTCCACTTT. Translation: CASSFRPALSSPLHF.

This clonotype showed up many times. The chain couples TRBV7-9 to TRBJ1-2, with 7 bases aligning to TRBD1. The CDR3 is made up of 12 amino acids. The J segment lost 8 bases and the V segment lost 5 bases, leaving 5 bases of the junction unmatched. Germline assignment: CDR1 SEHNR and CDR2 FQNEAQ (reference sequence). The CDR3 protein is CASSRDREGYTF. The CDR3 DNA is TGTGCCAGCAGCCGGGACAGAGAAGGCTACACCTTC.

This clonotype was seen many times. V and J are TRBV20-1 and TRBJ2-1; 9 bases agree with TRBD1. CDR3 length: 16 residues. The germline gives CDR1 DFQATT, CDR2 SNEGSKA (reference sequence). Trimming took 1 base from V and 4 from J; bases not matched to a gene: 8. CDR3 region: CSARATRGQGYNEQFF. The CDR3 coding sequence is TGCAGTGCTAGAGCCACCAGGGGACAGGGATACAATGAGCAGTTCTTC.

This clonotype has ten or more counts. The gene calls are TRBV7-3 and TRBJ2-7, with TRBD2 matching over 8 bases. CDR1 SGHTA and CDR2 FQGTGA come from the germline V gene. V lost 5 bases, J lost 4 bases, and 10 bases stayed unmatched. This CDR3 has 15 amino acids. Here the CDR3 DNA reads TGTGCCAGCAGCCCGCTAGCGGGCCCCAGATACGAGCAGTACTTC. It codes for CASSPLAGPRYEQYF.

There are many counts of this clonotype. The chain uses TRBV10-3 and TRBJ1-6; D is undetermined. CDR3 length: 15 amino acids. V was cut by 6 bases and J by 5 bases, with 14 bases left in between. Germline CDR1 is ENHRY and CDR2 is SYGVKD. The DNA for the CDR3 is TGTGCCATCAGACAAAACTCGAACGATAATTCACCCCTCCACTTT. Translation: CAIRQNSNDNSPLHF.

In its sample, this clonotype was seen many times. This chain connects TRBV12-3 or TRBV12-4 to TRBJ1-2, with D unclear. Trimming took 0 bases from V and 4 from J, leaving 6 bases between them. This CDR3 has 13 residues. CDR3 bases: TGTGCCAGCAGTTTAGCAGGGAGCTATGGCTACACCTTC. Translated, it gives CASSLAGSYGYTF.

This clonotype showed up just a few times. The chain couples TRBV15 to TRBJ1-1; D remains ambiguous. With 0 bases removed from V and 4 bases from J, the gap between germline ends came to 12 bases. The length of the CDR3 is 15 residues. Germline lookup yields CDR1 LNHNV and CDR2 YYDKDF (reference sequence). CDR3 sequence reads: CATSREAGMGTEAFF. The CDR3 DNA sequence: TGTGCCACCAGCAGAGAGGCGGGAATGGGCACTGAAGCTTTCTTT.

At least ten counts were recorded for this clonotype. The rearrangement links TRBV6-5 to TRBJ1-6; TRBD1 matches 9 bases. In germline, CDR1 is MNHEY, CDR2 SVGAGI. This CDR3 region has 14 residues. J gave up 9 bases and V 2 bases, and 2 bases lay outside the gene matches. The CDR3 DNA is TGTGCCAGCAGTTACGGGGACAGGGTTTCACCCCTCCACTTT. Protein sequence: CASSYGDRVSPLHF.

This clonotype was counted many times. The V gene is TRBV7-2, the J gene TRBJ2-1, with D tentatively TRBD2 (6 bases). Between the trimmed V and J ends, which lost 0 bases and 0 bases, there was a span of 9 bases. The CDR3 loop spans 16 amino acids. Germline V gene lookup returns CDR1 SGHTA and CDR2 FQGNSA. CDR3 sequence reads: CASSLALTSSYNEQFF. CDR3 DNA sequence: TGTGCCAGCAGCTTAGCGTTGACTAGCTCCTACAATGAGCAGTTCTTC. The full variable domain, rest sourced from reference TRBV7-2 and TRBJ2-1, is GAGVSQSPSNKVTEKGKDVELRCDPISGHTALYWYRQSLGQGLEFLIYFQGNSAPDKSGLPSDRFSAERTGGSVSTLTIQRTQQEDSAVYLCASSLALTSSYNEQFFGPGTRLTVL.

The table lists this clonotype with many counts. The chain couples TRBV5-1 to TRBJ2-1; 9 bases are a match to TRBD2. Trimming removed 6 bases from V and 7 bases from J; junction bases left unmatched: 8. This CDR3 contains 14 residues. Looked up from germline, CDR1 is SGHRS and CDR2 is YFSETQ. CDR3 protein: CASNVRGGGNEQFF. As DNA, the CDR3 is TGCGCCAGCAACGTGCGGGGGGGCGGAAATGAGCAGTTCTTC. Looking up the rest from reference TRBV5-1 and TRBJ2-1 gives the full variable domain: KAGVTQTPRYLIKTRGQQVTLSCSPISGHRSVSWYQQTPGQGLQFLFEYFSETQRNKGNFPGRFSGRQFSNSRSEMNVSTLELGDSALYLCASNVRGGGNEQFFGPGTRLTVL.

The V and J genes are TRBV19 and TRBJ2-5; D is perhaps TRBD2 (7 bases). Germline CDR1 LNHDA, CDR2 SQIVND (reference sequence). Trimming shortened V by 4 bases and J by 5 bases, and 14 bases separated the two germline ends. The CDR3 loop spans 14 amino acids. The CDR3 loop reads CASSRGGPSETQYF. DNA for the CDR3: TGTGCCAGTAGTAGGGGGGGCCCCTCGGAGACCCAGTACTTC.

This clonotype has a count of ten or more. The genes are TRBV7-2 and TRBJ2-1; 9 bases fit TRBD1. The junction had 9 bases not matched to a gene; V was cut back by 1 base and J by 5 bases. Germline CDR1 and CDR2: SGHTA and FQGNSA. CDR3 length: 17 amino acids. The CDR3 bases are TGTGCCAGCAGCTTAGTATCCCGGGACAGGGTCCACAATGAGCAGTTCTTC. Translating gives CASSLVSRDRVHNEQFF.

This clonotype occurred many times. The CDR3: CASSLAAGGTNYGYTF. The CDR3, as DNA: TGTGCCAGCAGCTTAGCGGCAGGTGGAACTAACTATGGCTACACCTTC. V is TRBV7-9 and J is TRBJ1-2; no firm D call. CDR1 and CDR2 (germline): SEHNR, FQNEAQ (reference sequence). This CDR3 is 16 amino acids long. Trimming took 0 bases from V and 0 from J, leaving 11 bases between them.